The next 32 T cell receptor beta chains were all read from a single sample in a study of vaccination and CD4 T cells after COVID-19. The treatment here: roughly 10-day PBMC culture with coronavirus spike peptide pools or control peptides (ViraFEST assay). The Oncomine TCR Beta short-read assay sequenced DNA from cultured CD4+ T cells. TCRdb passed the PCR reads through MiXCR, listing each CDR3 protein once. Among about 18,000 distinct CDR3 sequences listed, approximately 60% were seen once. No antigen is known for these receptors. Specimen: CD4+ T cells from blood, cultured in vitro, collected after SARS-CoV-2 vaccination. These TCRs come from a human donor who had recovered from COVID-19.

This chain connects TRBV11-3 to TRBJ2-3; D is possibly TRBD1 or TRBD2 (5 bases each). The germline V gene encodes CDR1 SGHNT and CDR2 YENEEA. Between the trimmed V and J ends, which lost 3 bases and 0 bases, there was a span of 16 bases. The CDR3 extends over 17 amino acids. The CDR3 nucleotides are TGTGCCAGCAGCTTCGGGGCTGGCGGATCTAGCACAGATACGCAGTATTTT. Translated: CASSFGAGGSSTDTQYF.

The rearrangement uses TRBV28 and TRBJ2-5, with 9 bases matching TRBD2. Germline-derived CDR1 and CDR2 are MDHEN and SYDVKM. CDR3 length equals 16 residues. V shed 5 bases and J 5 bases; nucleotides not matched to a gene: 12. In DNA form, the CDR3 reads TGTGCCAGCAGTCACAATTTAGCGGGAGTGTATGAGACCCAGTACTTC. As protein: CASSHNLAGVYETQYF.

The V and J genes are TRBV7-3 and TRBJ1-1; D possibly corresponds to TRBD1 (5 bases). CDR3 length: 14 residues. V shed 5 bases and J shed 1 base, with 11 bases lying between them. Germline V gene data show CDR1 as SGHTA and CDR2 as FQGTGA. This CDR3 reads CASSPDTGNTEAFF. Here the CDR3 DNA reads TGTGCCAGCAGCCCGGATACAGGGAACACTGAAGCTTTCTTT.

A few counts support this clonotype. DNA for the CDR3: TGCAGTGCCGCCGAGGGGGGGAGGGGAATCCGGGACACTGAAGCTTTCTTT. Translation gives CSAAEGGRGIRDTEAFF. The V gene is TRBV20-1, the J gene TRBJ1-1; D possibly corresponds to TRBD1 (6 bases). The V end lost 6 bases, the J end lost 3 bases, and 26 bases lay between the germline ends. Germline V gives CDR1 DFQATT, CDR2 SNEGSKA (reference sequence). The CDR3 extends over 17 amino acids.

The chain employs TRBV25-1 and TRBJ1-6; unclear D gene. V dropped 0 bases and J dropped 15 bases, with 21 bases sitting between them. Per the germline V gene, CDR1 is MGHDK and CDR2 is SYGVNS. The CDR3 totals 16 residues. CDR3 in DNA: TGTGCCAGCAGTGAATATTCAAGAGGGCCCGGAGCGGACCTCCACTTT. It yields the protein CASSEYSRGPGADLHF. The full variable domain, with the rest looked up from reference TRBV25-1 and TRBJ1-6, is EADIYQTPRYLVIGTGKKITLECSQTMGHDKMYWYQQDPGMELHLIHYSYGVNSTEKGDLSSESTVSRIRTEHFPLTLESARPSHTSQYLCASSEYSRGPGADLHFGNGTRLTVT.

A few counts support this clonotype. J is TRBJ2-6 and V is TRBV11-3, with D hard to call. V lost 0 bases to trimming and J lost 2 bases, with 11 bases between them. The germline V gene encodes CDR1 SGHNT and CDR2 YENEEA. The CDR3 has 17 residues. Here the CDR3 DNA reads TGTGCCAGCAGCTTAGAGATCGCCCGGACTGGGGCCAACGTCCTGACTTTC. It codes for CASSLEIARTGANVLTF.

This chain connects TRBV20-1 to TRBJ2-1; TRBD1 or TRBD2 may be the D gene (6 bases each). CDR1 is DFQATT, CDR2 SNEGSKA, per germline (reference sequence). V lost 5 bases, J lost 5 bases, and 19 bases lay in between. CDR3 length: 15 amino acids. Here the CDR3 DNA reads TGCAGTGCTCCACCCCTAGCCGGGGGCGACAATGAGCAGTTCTTC. Amino acid sequence: CSAPPLAGGDNEQFF.

The chain links TRBV20-1 to TRBJ1-1, with a possible D match to TRBD1 (5 bases). CDR1 and CDR2 (germline): DFQATT, SNEGSKA (reference sequence). Trimming shortened V by 3 bases and J by 4 bases, and 18 bases separated the two germline ends. The CDR3 runs 15 residues. Here the CDR3 DNA reads TGCAGTGCTAGTGGCTCTGTCCGCGGGACCACTGAAGCTTTCTTT. It yields the protein CSASGSVRGTTEAFF.

The J gene is TRBJ2-1, the V gene TRBV6-2 or TRBV6-3, with 8 bases that match TRBD2. CDR1 and CDR2 from the germline V gene are MNHEY and SVGEGT. J gave up 6 bases and V 8 bases, and 6 bases lay outside the gene matches. The length of the CDR3 is 13 residues. CDR3 sequence reads: CASGPGTSNEQFF. CDR3 sequence (DNA): TGTGCCAGCGGACCGGGGACTAGCAATGAGCAGTTCTTC.

The chain employs TRBV20-1 and TRBJ2-7; 8 bases are a match to TRBD2. Trimming cost V 3 bases and J 7 bases; bases outside gene matches: 8. Germline V gene data show CDR1 as DFQATT and CDR2 as SNEGSKA (reference sequence). The CDR3 contains 13 residues. CDR3 sequence: CSASTASGYEQYF. The CDR3 DNA reads TGCAGTGCTAGCACGGCTAGCGGGTATGAGCAGTACTTC.

The chain's CDR3 is CASSLSLGLLNYGYTF. As DNA, the CDR3 is TGTGCCAGCAGCTTAAGTTTGGGGCTACTTAACTATGGCTACACCTTC. This rearrangement joins TRBV7-2 to TRBJ1-2; D possibly corresponds to TRBD1 (5 bases). This CDR3 spans 16 amino acids. Germline CDR1 is SGHTA and CDR2 is FQGNSA. The V end was cut by 2 bases, the J end by 1 base, with 14 bases between.

This chain uses TRBV30 with TRBJ1-2, with 8 nucleotides matching TRBD1. The length of the CDR3 is 13 residues. The V and J ends lost 2 bases and 3 bases, in that order; junction bases with no gene match: 2. The germline CDR1 and CDR2 sequences are GTSNPN and SVGIG (reference sequence). DNA for the CDR3: TGTGCCTGGAGTAACAGGGGGGACTATGGCTACACCTTC. Amino acid sequence: CAWSNRGDYGYTF.

This chain uses TRBV2 with TRBJ2-5; a weak D match, TRBD1 (5 bases). Trimming took off 4 bases at V and 5 bases at J, with 11 bases between the two ends. This CDR3 contains 13 residues. Germline CDR1 reads SNHLY; CDR2 reads FYNNEI. The CDR3 DNA sequence: TGTGCCAGCAGTGGACAGTTGGGGGAGACCCAGTACTTC. As protein: CASSGQLGETQYF.

This clonotype was picked up a small number of times. The V call is TRBV20-1, the J call TRBJ2-5; 7 bases are shared with TRBD1. CDR1 is DFQATT and CDR2 is SNEGSKA in the germline V gene (reference sequence). The CDR3 runs to 14 residues. J was trimmed by 0 bases and V by 2 bases; bases with no gene match: 3. For the CDR3, the DNA is TGCAGTGCTAGACCGACAGGGTACCAAGAGACCCAGTACTTC. Protein product: CSARPTGYQETQYF.

The chain recombines TRBV6-2 or TRBV6-3 with TRBJ1-5; no clear D. The germline V gene encodes CDR1 MNHEY and CDR2 SVGEGT. This CDR3 is 12 amino acids long. The ends were cut back, 6 bases at V and 1 base at J, with 4 bases in the middle. CDR3 in DNA: TGTGCCAGCAGGGAGAGCAATCAGCCCCAGCATTTT. Translated, it gives CASRESNQPQHF.

In its sample, this clonotype was seen a few times. J is TRBJ1-5 and V is TRBV2; possible D gene TRBD1, 5 bases. The CDR3 covers 16 residues. The V gene's germline CDR1 is SNHLY and CDR2 FYNNEI. The V end lost 5 bases, the J end lost 0 bases, and 14 bases lay between the germline ends. The CDR3 sequence is CASSRGTLPSNQPQHF. In nucleotides, the CDR3 is TGTGCCAGCAGTCGAGGGACCTTGCCTAGCAATCAGCCCCAGCATTTT.

The CDR3 here is CASSLTSGGPQETQYF. For the CDR3, the DNA is TGTGCCAGCAGCCTGACTAGCGGGGGGCCGCAGGAGACCCAGTACTTC. The chain is built from TRBV7-2 and TRBJ2-5; 13 bases fit TRBD2. The CDR3 loop spans 16 amino acids. The germline V gene encodes CDR1 SGHTA and CDR2 FQGNSA. The trim removed 5 bases at V and 5 bases at J, leaving 8 bases unmatched.

The chain links TRBV15 to TRBJ2-5, with a tentative D call TRBD2 (6 bases). Germline assignment: CDR1 LNHNV and CDR2 YYDKDF (reference sequence). CDR3 size: 17 residues. The V gene lost 0 bases and the J gene lost 5 bases, with 19 bases spanning the gap. The chain's CDR3 is CATSRDRRVLGHETQYF. In DNA form, the CDR3 reads TGTGCCACCAGCAGAGATCGGAGGGTCCTGGGGCATGAGACCCAGTACTTC.

The CDR3 DNA reads as TGCGCCAGCAGCCAAGACTCTCAGTCATATAGCAATCAGCCCCAGCATTTT. This encodes CASSQDSQSYSNQPQHF. This rearrangement joins TRBV4-1 to TRBJ1-5; the D is unclear. V dropped 0 bases and J dropped 0 bases, with 12 bases sitting between them. The CDR3 consists of 17 residues. Germline V gives CDR1 MGHRA, CDR2 YSYEKL.

The chain combines TRBV6-1 with TRBJ2-7; the D gene is possibly TRBD1 (5 bases). This CDR3 is built from 13 residues. V gave up 4 bases and J gave up 5 bases, with 12 bases separating them. Germline CDR1 and CDR2: MNHNS and SASEGT. The CDR3 bases are TGTGCCAGCAGTGGTTTGGCAGGGCACGAGCAGTACTTC. Its protein product is CASSGLAGHEQYF.

This clonotype was counted only a few times. The rearrangement joins TRBV20-1 to TRBJ2-7; 7 bases match TRBD1. After removal of 3 bases from V and 5 bases from J, the junction contained 4 bases not matched to a gene. Germline CDR1 reads DFQATT; CDR2 reads SNEGSKA (reference sequence). The CDR3 extends over 12 amino acids. CDR3 in DNA: TGCAGTGCTAGGGGGACAGTCGACGAGCAGTACTTC. Translating gives CSARGTVDEQYF.

A few counts support this clonotype. The chain is built from TRBV20-1 and TRBJ2-1; the match to TRBD1 covers 9 bases. V shed 2 bases, J shed 3 bases, and the junction held 5 bases outside the gene matches. The germline gives CDR1 DFQATT, CDR2 SNEGSKA (reference sequence). The CDR3 is 15 amino acids. CDR3 amino acids: CSARLPGQGYNEQFF. The CDR3 nucleotides are TGCAGTGCTAGATTACCGGGACAGGGCTACAATGAGCAGTTCTTC.

This clonotype was counted between two and nine times. The V and J genes are TRBV9 and TRBJ1-2; weak D call: TRBD1 (5 bases). The germline gives CDR1 SGDLS, CDR2 YYNGEE. This CDR3 has 14 residues. The V end was cut by 0 bases, the J end by 3 bases, with 9 bases between. Written as DNA, the CDR3 is TGTGCCAGCAGCGTAGGACCGGGGGACTATGGCTACACCTTC. It is translated as CASSVGPGDYGYTF.

The genes are TRBV27 and TRBJ1-2; D uncertain. Germline V lookup: CDR1 MNHEY, CDR2 SMNVEV (reference sequence). This CDR3 is built from 14 residues. The V end lost 2 bases, the J end lost 0 bases, and 7 bases lay between the germline ends. Written as DNA, the CDR3 is TGTGCCAGCAGTTTAAACGGACCTAACTATGGCTACACCTTC. The encoded protein is CASSLNGPNYGYTF.

The rearrangement uses TRBV24-1 and TRBJ2-1; 7 bases map to TRBD2. The CDR3 consists of 15 residues. Germline CDR1 reads KGHDR; CDR2 reads SFDVKD. V was clipped by 7 bases and J by 5 bases; unmatched bases: 10. This CDR3 is CATRTSAGDHNEQFF. Here the CDR3 DNA reads TGTGCCACCAGGACGTCGGCGGGGGATCACAATGAGCAGTTCTTC.

The chain joins TRBV12-3 or TRBV12-4 to TRBJ1-1; TRBD1 matches 8 bases. The CDR3 is 17 residues long. Losses at the gene ends were 3 bases for V and 0 bases for J; bases not matched to a gene: 9. CDR3 region: CASSFRTGNTMNTEAFF. CDR3 nucleotides: TGTGCCAGCAGTTTCCGGACAGGGAATACCATGAACACTGAAGCTTTCTTT.

The rearrangement uses TRBV20-1 and TRBJ2-3; 7 positions agree with TRBD2. The trim removed 0 bases at V and 1 base at J, leaving 4 bases unmatched. Looked up from germline, CDR1 is DFQATT and CDR2 is SNEGSKA (reference sequence). There are 15 residues in the CDR3. CDR3 DNA sequence: TGCAGTGCTAGAGAGCCAGGGAGGGGCACAGATACGCAGTATTTT. It specifies CSAREPGRGTDTQYF.

V and J are TRBV2 and TRBJ1-6; D call uncertain. The CDR3 is made up of 11 amino acids. Germline V lookup: CDR1 SNHLY, CDR2 FYNNEI. Trimming shortened V by 6 bases and J by 8 bases, and 5 bases separated the two germline ends. The CDR3 coding sequence is TGTGCCAGCAGGCAGGATTCACCCCTCCACTTT. It translates to CASRQDSPLHF.

CDR3 sequence reads: CASSLIGGTNSPLHF. CDR3 DNA sequence: TGTGCCAGCAGCTTAATCGGCGGTACTAATTCACCCCTCCACTTT. This chain links TRBV7-9 with TRBJ1-6; D gene unclear. Trimming left V 2 bases short and J 6 bases short, with 11 bases between. CDR1 is SEHNR, CDR2 FQNEAQ, per germline (reference sequence). The CDR3 runs 15 residues.

This clonotype has more than one count but fewer than ten. This chain uses TRBV20-1 with TRBJ1-2; D gene ambiguous. Germline CDR1 and CDR2: DFQATT and SNEGSKA (reference sequence). The CDR3 has 15 amino acids. Trimming left V 6 bases short and J 0 bases short, with 17 bases between. CDR3 sequence: CSARDQLGPNYGYTF. The CDR3 coding sequence is TGCAGTGCCCGAGATCAGCTCGGCCCTAACTATGGCTACACCTTC.

This clonotype was counted a single time. The CDR3 bases are TGTGCCAGCAGTGGCCCGGGACGAAGGGCTAATTATAATTCACCCCTCCACTTT. This codes for CASSGPGRRANYNSPLHF. The chain couples TRBV27 to TRBJ1-6; D possibly corresponds to TRBD1 (5 bases). CDR3 length: 18 amino acids. Germline values: CDR1 MNHEY, CDR2 SMNVEV (reference sequence). Trimming removed 5 bases at V and 4 bases at J, with 21 bases between.

The chain links TRBV10-2 to TRBJ2-5; no clear D gene. Per germline, CDR1 WSHSY and CDR2 SAAADI. Trimming stripped 0 bases from V and 1 base from J, with 9 bases between. The CDR3 covers 15 residues. CDR3 amino acids: CASSESGLFQETQYF. The CDR3 nucleotides read TGCGCCAGCAGTGAGTCAGGTCTATTCCAAGAGACCCAGTACTTC.